The 25 T cell receptor beta chains below come from one sample, sequenced in a study of blood T cell repertoires in COVID-19. The table came from immunoSEQ multiplex PCR; TCRdb's copy has only in-frame clones and leaves some out. Here the sample spans under 350,000 clones, about nine tenths being singletons. Input material: peripheral blood. These receptors came from a woman in her thirties with COVID-19, enrolled during active disease.

The table lists this clone with a count of one. The genes are TRBV18 and TRBJ1-1; 9 bases map to TRBD1. Losses at the gene ends were 3 bases for V and 3 bases for J; bases not matched to a gene: 2. The CDR3 length is 14 residues. Germline V CDR1 and CDR2: KGHSH, LQKENI. The CDR3 region has the DNA TGTGCCAGCTCACCCCGACAGGGGGACACTGAAGCTTTCTTT. Its protein product is CASSPRQGDTEAFF.

The chain recombines TRBV15 with TRBJ1-1; D perhaps matches TRBD1 (5 bases). Per germline, CDR1 LNHNV and CDR2 YYDKDF (reference sequence). There are 14 residues in the CDR3. Trimming stripped 7 bases from V and 1 base from J, with 13 bases between. CDR3 region: CATTRPGGNTEAFF. CDR3 nucleotide sequence: TGTGCCACCACCCGCCCGGGGGGGAACACTGAAGCTTTCTTT.

In DNA, the CDR3 is TGTGCCTGGAGTGTACTCCAGGGGGAGAATTCACCCCTCCACTTT. Protein product: CAWSVLQGENSPLHF. J is TRBJ1-6 and V is TRBV30; 7 nucleotides align to TRBD1. CDR3 length: 15 amino acids. After removal of 0 bases from V and 7 bases from J, the junction contained 6 bases not matched to a gene. Germline CDR1 is GTSNPN and CDR2 is SVGIG (reference sequence).

This clone was seen only once. The V and J genes are TRBV11-2 and TRBJ1-3; D remains unclear. The CDR3 is 15 amino acids. Trimming took 2 bases from V and 0 from J, leaving 8 bases between them. Germline lookup yields CDR1 SGHAT and CDR2 FQNNGV. The CDR3 sequence: CASSLRRPSGNTIYF. The CDR3 coding sequence is TGTGCCAGCAGCTTAAGGAGGCCCTCTGGAAACACCATATATTTT.

CDR3 sequence reads: CASKFMVGNSPLHF. CDR3 DNA sequence: TGTGCCAGCAAGTTTATGGTGGGCAATTCACCCCTCCACTTT. The chain combines TRBV2 with TRBJ1-6; D not certain. Germline CDR1 and CDR2: SNHLY and FYNNEI. With 7 bases removed from V and 7 bases from J, the gap between germline ends came to 14 bases. CDR3 size: 14 residues.

The chain carries TRBV29-1 and TRBJ2-1, with TRBD2 matching 7 bases. CDR1 is SQVTM and CDR2 is ANQGSEA in the germline V gene. CDR3 length equals 18 residues. V was pared by 0 bases and J by 4 bases, with 15 bases of the junction left unmatched. In DNA form, the CDR3 reads TGCAGCGTTGAAGACCCCTTCGGCGGGAGCCTCCTTTACAATGAGCAGTTCTTC. Protein product: CSVEDPFGGSLLYNEQFF.

J is TRBJ1-5 and V is TRBV7-9; tentatively, D is TRBD1 (5 bases). Germline V gene data show CDR1 as SEHNR and CDR2 as FQNEAQ (reference sequence). Trimming left V 5 bases short and J 3 bases short, with 8 bases between. The CDR3 has 13 residues. The CDR3 sequence is CASSPGHNQPQHF. CDR3 DNA sequence: TGTGCCAGCAGCCCCGGACACAATCAGCCCCAGCATTTT.

This chain joins TRBV4-1 and TRBJ2-5, with D uncertain. The ends were cut back, 3 bases at V and 6 bases at J, with 8 bases in the middle. The length of the CDR3 is 12 residues. Germline V gives CDR1 MGHRA, CDR2 YSYEKL. The CDR3 spells CASSHLSQTQYF. The CDR3 DNA is TGCGCCAGCAGCCACCTCTCCCAGACCCAGTACTTC.

V and J are TRBV27 and TRBJ2-7, with D possibly TRBD2 on 6 matching bases. The V end lost 3 bases, the J end lost 2 bases, and 14 bases lay between the germline ends. The CDR3 is 15 amino acids. The V gene's germline CDR1 is MNHEY and CDR2 SMNVEV (reference sequence). This chain's CDR3 is CASSFNSGETYEQYF. The DNA of the CDR3 is TGTGCCAGCAGTTTTAATAGCGGAGAAACCTACGAGCAGTACTTC.

This sequence joins TRBV29-1 and TRBJ2-7; no definite D call. CDR3 length equals 11 residues. Germline V lookup: CDR1 SQVTM, CDR2 ANQGSEA. Trimming cost V 5 bases and J 0 bases, with 5 bases left between them. Written as DNA, the CDR3 is TGCAGCGTTTCAGGCTCCTACGAGCAGTACTTC. Translation gives CSVSGSYEQYF.

The chain employs TRBV30 and TRBJ2-7; tentatively, D is TRBD2 (6 bases). Germline assignment: CDR1 GTSNPN and CDR2 SVGIG (reference sequence). V lost 7 bases and J lost 2, with 12 bases in between. The CDR3 runs to 12 residues. CDR3 coding DNA: TGTGCCTTCGCGGGAAACCCCTACGAGCAGTACTTC. Its protein product is CAFAGNPYEQYF. The full variable domain, rest sourced from reference TRBV30 and TRBJ2-7, is SQTIHQWPATLVQPVGSPLSLECTVEGTSNPNLYWYRQAAGRGLQLLFYSVGIGQISSEVPQNLSASRPQDRQFILSSKKLLLSDSGFYLCAFAGNPYEQYFGPGTRLTVT.

Points on this clone: Germline is not matched at one junction end, which may reflect a read error. As DNA, the CDR3 is TGTGCCAGCAGCTTGGTGCGGTCAGGGGGCGGGTCGGCTTTT. It yields the protein CASSLVRSGGGSAF. This chain uses TRBV5-8 with TRBJ1-5, with 8 bases identical to TRBD1. Germline-derived CDR1 and CDR2 are SGHTS and YDEGEE. The CDR3 runs to 14 residues.

The chain carries TRBV27 and TRBJ1-2; unclear D gene. V lost 5 bases and J 1 base, leaving 11 bases between the germline ends. The length of the CDR3 is 14 residues. Germline CDR1 MNHEY, CDR2 SMNVEV (reference sequence). The chain's CDR3 is CASSRWGDNYGYTF. The CDR3 nucleotides are TGTGCCAGCAGTAGATGGGGAGATAACTATGGCTACACCTTC.

The chain combines TRBV3-1 (or the pseudogene TRBV3-2) with TRBJ1-1; D is undetermined. V lost 4 bases to trimming and J lost 2 bases, with 5 bases between them. The CDR3 is made up of 12 amino acids. The germline V gene encodes CDR1 LGHDT and CDR2 YNNKEL (reference sequence). This CDR3 is CASSPGNTEAFF. In DNA form, the CDR3 reads TGTGCCAGCAGCCCAGGCAACACTGAAGCTTTCTTT.

The CDR3 bases are TGTGCCAGCAGTAGGTCCCAGGGGCAGGAGACCCAGTACTTC. Its protein is CASSRSQGQETQYF. The chain joins TRBV11-2 to TRBJ2-5; TRBD1 might be the D (6 bases). Germline assignment: CDR1 SGHAT and CDR2 FQNNGV. The CDR3 totals 14 residues. Trimming stripped 6 bases from V and 5 bases from J, with 16 bases between.

The chain couples TRBV7-9 to TRBJ1-2; tentatively, D is TRBD1 (5 bases). The CDR3 sequence is 15 residues long. Looked up from germline, CDR1 is SEHNR and CDR2 is FQNEAQ (reference sequence). The ends were cut back, 0 bases at V and 0 bases at J, with 8 bases in the middle. Written as DNA, the CDR3 is TGTGCCAGCAGCTTAGCGGACACTTCTAACTATGGCTACACCTTC. Translating it yields CASSLADTSNYGYTF. The full variable domain, with the rest looked up from reference TRBV7-9 and TRBJ1-2, is DTGVSQNPRHKITKRGQNVTFRCDPISEHNRLYWYRQTLGQGPEFLTYFQNEAQLEKSRLLSDRFSAERPKGSFSTLEIQRTEQGDSAMYLCASSLADTSNYGYTFGSGTRLTVV.

The chain couples TRBV21-1 to TRBJ2-7; the table's D call, TRBD2, has no DNA check behind it. TRBV21-1 is a pseudogene locus. The CDR3 consists of 16 residues. The CDR3 DNA reads as TGTGCCAGCAGCATCCCGTGGAGCGGGAAGGGTTACGAGCAGTACTTC. Protein product: CASSIPWSGKGYEQYF.

The chain couples TRBV5-1 to TRBJ2-7; 8 bases fit TRBD2. This CDR3 is 15 amino acids long. Germline assignment: CDR1 SGHRS and CDR2 YFSETQ. The V segment lost 0 bases and the J segment 4 bases; nucleotides outside the gene matches: 6. Here the CDR3 DNA reads TGCGCCAGCAGCTTGGCCGCGGGACTAGTTTACGAGCAGTACTTC. This sequence encodes CASSLAAGLVYEQYF.

V gene TRBV29-1 combines with J gene TRBJ1-1; 7 positions match TRBD1. This CDR3 is built from 18 residues. Germline trimming cut 4 bases from V and 5 bases from J; bases unmatched to any gene: 22. Germline values: CDR1 SQVTM, CDR2 ANQGSEA. CDR3 residues: CSVAGLEGAESMGTEAFF. The CDR3 nucleotides read TGCAGCGTTGCGGGCCTAGAGGGGGCGGAATCTATGGGGACTGAAGCTTTCTTT.

The chain recombines TRBV6-6 with TRBJ2-5, with TRBD2 matching 7 bases. The CDR3 loop spans 14 amino acids. Trimming at V came to 5 bases and at J to 5 bases, leaving 8 bases not matched to a gene. Germline lookup yields CDR1 MNHNY and CDR2 SVGAGI (reference sequence). CDR3 sequence: CASSLRTRWETQYF. The CDR3 DNA sequence: TGTGCCAGCAGTCTTCGGACTAGATGGGAGACCCAGTACTTC.

This chain uses TRBV7-3 with TRBJ2-5, with TRBD1 matching over 11 bases. J gave up 4 bases and V 1 base, and 2 bases lay outside the gene matches. The germline CDR1 and CDR2 sequences are SGHTA and FQGTGA. This CDR3 contains 15 residues. CDR3 in amino acids: CASSLMGTGGETQYF. Here the CDR3 DNA reads TGTGCCAGCAGCTTAATGGGGACAGGGGGAGAGACCCAGTACTTC.

This chain links TRBV5-1 with TRBJ1-2; D possibly corresponds to TRBD1 (6 bases). The CDR3 extends over 14 amino acids. Trimming removed 4 bases from V and 2 bases from J, with 12 bases in between. Germline loops: CDR1 SGHRS, CDR2 YFSETQ. The CDR3 loop is CASSTLQGNYGYTF. The CDR3 coding sequence is TGCGCCAGCAGCACCCTCCAGGGGAACTATGGCTACACCTTC.

V and J are TRBV4-3 and TRBJ2-7; no definite D call. The V gene lost 0 bases and the J gene lost 0 bases, with 9 bases spanning the gap. In germline, CDR1 is LGHNA, CDR2 YSLEER. The CDR3 has 15 amino acids. The CDR3 spells CASSQDSTYSYEQYF. CDR3 sequence (DNA): TGCGCCAGCAGCCAAGACTCAACATACTCCTACGAGCAGTACTTC.

The chain combines TRBV28 with TRBJ1-3, with 7 bases aligning to TRBD1. The germline V gene has CDR1 MDHEN and CDR2 SYDVKM. The CDR3 sequence is 14 residues long. Unmatched junction bases numbered 2, after V lost 6 bases and J lost 0 bases. The CDR3 DNA reads as TGTGCCAGCAGGTCAGGGGGCTCTGGAAACACCATATATTTT. It translates to CASRSGGSGNTIYF. Looking up the rest from reference TRBV28 and TRBJ1-3 gives the full variable domain: DVKVTQSSRYLVKRTGEKVFLECVQDMDHENMFWYRQDPGLGLRLIYFSYDVKMKEKGDIPEGYSVSREKKERFSLILESASTNQTSMYLCASRSGGSGNTIYFGEGSWLTVV.

The genes are TRBV4-1 and TRBJ1-2; TRBD1 aligns across 7 bases. The length of the CDR3 is 15 residues. Trimming took 3 bases from V and 4 from J; bases not matched to a gene: 8. Germline-derived CDR1 and CDR2 are MGHRA and YSYEKL. The CDR3 protein is CASSQTGRISYGYTF. The CDR3 bases are TGCGCCAGCAGCCAGACAGGGAGAATCAGCTATGGCTACACCTTC.